Each of the 3 T cell receptor beta chains below was sequenced from the same sample in a study of blood T cell repertoires in COVID-19. The method was immunoSEQ multiplex PCR; TCRdb's version includes in-frame clones alone and lacks a portion of them. The profile shows a few hundred thousand clones, about 91% of them singletons. Sequencing was carried out using PBMCs or T cells enriched from blood (not recorded which). Source of these receptors: a woman in her forties with acute COVID-19.

This chain connects TRBV5-4 to TRBJ2-2; 8 nucleotides align to TRBD1. V was pared by 5 bases and J by 4 bases, with 4 bases of the junction left unmatched. This CDR3 has 14 residues. The V gene's germline CDR1 is SGHNT and CDR2 YYREEE (reference sequence). CDR3 amino acids: CASRPGTGTGELFF. The CDR3 nucleotides read TGTGCCAGCAGACCCGGGACAGGCACCGGGGAGCTGTTTTTT.

The chain recombines TRBV18 with TRBJ1-3; 9 positions match TRBD1. The CDR3 is 16 amino acids. Germline-derived CDR1 and CDR2 are KGHSH and LQKENI. J lost 2 bases, V lost 3 bases, and 5 bases had no gene match. Written as DNA, the CDR3 is TGTGCCAGCTCACCTTTGGGACAGGGAGCTGGAAACACCATATATTTT. Translating it yields CASSPLGQGAGNTIYF.

V gene TRBV28 combines with J gene TRBJ2-7; a possible D gene is TRBD1 (5 bases). Trimming shortened V by 5 bases and J by 4 bases, and 9 bases separated the two germline ends. Germline V gene sequence: CDR1 MDHEN, CDR2 SYDVKM. CDR3 size: 12 residues. CDR3 nucleotide sequence: TGTGCCAGCAGTGCCAGACAGTACGAGCAGTACTTC. It yields the protein CASSARQYEQYF.